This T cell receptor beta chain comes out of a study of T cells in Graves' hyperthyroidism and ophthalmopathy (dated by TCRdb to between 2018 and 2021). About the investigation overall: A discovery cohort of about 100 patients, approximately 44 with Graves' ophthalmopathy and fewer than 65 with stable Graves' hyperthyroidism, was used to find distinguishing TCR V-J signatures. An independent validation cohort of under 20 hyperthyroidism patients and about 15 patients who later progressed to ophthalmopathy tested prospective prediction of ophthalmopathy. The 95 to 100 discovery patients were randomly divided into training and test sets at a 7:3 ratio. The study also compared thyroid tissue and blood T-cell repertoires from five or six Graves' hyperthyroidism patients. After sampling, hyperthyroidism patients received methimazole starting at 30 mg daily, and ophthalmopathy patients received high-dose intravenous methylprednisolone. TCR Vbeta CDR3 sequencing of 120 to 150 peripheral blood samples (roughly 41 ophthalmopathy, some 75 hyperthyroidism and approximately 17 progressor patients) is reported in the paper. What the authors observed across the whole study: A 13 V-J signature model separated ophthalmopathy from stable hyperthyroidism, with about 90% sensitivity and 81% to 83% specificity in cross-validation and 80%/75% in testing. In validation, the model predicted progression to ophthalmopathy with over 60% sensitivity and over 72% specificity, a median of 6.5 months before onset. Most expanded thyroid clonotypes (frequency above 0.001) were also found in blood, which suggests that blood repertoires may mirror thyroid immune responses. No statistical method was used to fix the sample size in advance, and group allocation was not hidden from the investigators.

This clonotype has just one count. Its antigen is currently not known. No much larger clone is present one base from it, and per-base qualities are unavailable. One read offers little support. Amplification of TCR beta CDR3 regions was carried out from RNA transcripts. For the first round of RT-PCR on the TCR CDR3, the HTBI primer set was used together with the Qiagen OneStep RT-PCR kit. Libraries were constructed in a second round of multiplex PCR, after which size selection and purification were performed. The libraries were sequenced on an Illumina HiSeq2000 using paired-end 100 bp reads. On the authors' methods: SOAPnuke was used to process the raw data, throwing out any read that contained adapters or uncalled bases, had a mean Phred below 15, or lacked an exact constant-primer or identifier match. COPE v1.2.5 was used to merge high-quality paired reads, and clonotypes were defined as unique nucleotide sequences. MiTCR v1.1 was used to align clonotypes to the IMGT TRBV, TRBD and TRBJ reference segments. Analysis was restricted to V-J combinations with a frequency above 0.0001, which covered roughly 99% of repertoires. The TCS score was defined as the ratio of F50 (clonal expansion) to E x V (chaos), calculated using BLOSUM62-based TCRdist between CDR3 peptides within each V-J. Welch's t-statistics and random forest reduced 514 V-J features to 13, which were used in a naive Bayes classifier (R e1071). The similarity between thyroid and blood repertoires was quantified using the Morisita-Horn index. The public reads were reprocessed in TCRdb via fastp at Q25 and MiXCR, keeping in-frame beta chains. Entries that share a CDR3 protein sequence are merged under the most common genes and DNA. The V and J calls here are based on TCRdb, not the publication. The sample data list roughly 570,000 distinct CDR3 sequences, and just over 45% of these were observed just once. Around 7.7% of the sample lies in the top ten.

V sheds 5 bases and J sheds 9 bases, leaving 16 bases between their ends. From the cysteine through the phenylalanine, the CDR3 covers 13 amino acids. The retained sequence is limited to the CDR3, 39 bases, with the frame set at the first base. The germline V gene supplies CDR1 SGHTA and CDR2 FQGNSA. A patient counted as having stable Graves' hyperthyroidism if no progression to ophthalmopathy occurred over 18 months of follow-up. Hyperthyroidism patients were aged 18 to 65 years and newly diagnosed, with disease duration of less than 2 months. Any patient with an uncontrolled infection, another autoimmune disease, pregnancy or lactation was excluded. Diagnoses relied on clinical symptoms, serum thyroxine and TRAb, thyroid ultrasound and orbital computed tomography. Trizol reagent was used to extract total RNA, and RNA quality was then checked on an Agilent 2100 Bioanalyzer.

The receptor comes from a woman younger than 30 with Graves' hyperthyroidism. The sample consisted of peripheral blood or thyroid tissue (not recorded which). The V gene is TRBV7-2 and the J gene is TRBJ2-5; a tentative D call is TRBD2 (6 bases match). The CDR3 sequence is CASSITSNQPQYF. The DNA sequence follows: TGTGCCAGCAGCATTACTAGCAATCAGCCCCAGTACTTC. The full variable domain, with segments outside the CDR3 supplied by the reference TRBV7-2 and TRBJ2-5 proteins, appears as GAGVSQSPSNKVTEKGKDVELRCDPISGHTALYWYRQSLGQGLEFLIYFQGNSAPDKSGLPSDRFSAERTGGSVSTLTIQRTQQEDSAVYLCASSITSNQPQYFGPGTRLLVL.